This T cell receptor (beta chain) was found in a study of T cell repertoires in cytomegalovirus infection. Study conclusions and caveats: Summed frequency of public TCR beta families distinguished CMV carriers with the relevant HLA. HLA-C-restricted, CMV-specific TCR beta clonotypes were dominant ex vivo.

Worth noting for this clonotype: Its antigen remains unknown.

From the reads, TCRdb called clonotypes with MiXCR, one entry per CDR3 protein. This sample carries roughly 200,000 distinct CDR3 sequences, roughly 15% of them seen once, and the ten largest clones take roughly a quarter. This CDR3 is 14 amino acids long. Germline CDR1 reads SGHAT; CDR2 reads FQNNGV. The V gene lost 3 bases and the J gene lost 8 bases, with 16 bases spanning the gap. Material: CD8+ T cells from PBMCs. The sequence was collected from a human donor in good health (CMV status not recorded). Some clones in this sample may be carry-over from other donors' samples. The chain recombines TRBV11-2 with TRBJ1-2; TRBD1 might be the D (5 bases). Here the CDR3 DNA reads TGTGCCAGCAGCTTTAACCGGGACCGACTCGGCTACACCTTC. Protein: CASSFNRDRLGYTF.